The 8 T cell receptor beta chains given below trace back to one sample, sequenced in a study of liver allograft versus peripheral blood T cells. Looking at the study overall: The study compared liver allograft T cell receptor repertoires against peripheral blood repertoires of liver transplant recipients.

TCRdb re-derived calls from the reads in MiXCR, one entry per CDR3 protein. The data hold about 8,400 distinct CDR3 sequences, with 15% to 20% observed a single time. The receptors derive from a human patient who had a liver transplant. A subset of T cells may come from the graft donor.

This clonotype is judged medium-sized. V and J are TRBV6-1 and TRBJ2-7; tentative D call: TRBD1 (5 bases). CDR1 is MNHNS, CDR2 SASEGT, per germline. Trimming pared 6 bases from V and 2 bases from J, leaving 17 bases between. The CDR3 is made up of 15 amino acids. The CDR3 bases are TGTGCCAGCAGCCGACCAGGGATCCAAGCCTACGAGCAGTACTTC. This codes for CASSRPGIQAYEQYF.

This clonotype has a count of ten or more. V and J are TRBV6-5 and TRBJ2-7; no reliable D call. The germline CDR1 and CDR2 sequences are MNHEY and SVGAGI. V lost 11 bases and J lost 4, with 12 bases in between. This CDR3 is built from 11 residues. The CDR3 bases are TGTGCCTCCGATCATGTGTACGAGCAGTACTTC. It yields the protein CASDHVYEQYF.

This clonotype was recorded at least ten times. V is TRBV7-9 and J is TRBJ2-1, with 12 bases fitting TRBD2. The CDR3 extends over 17 amino acids. Germline values: CDR1 SEHNR, CDR2 FQNEAQ (reference sequence). V lost 1 base, J lost 7 bases, and 8 bases stayed unmatched. CDR3 nucleotide sequence: TGTGCCAGCAGCTTAGGCTCTAGCGGGAGGGGTCTAAATGAGCAGTTCTTC. It is translated as CASSLGSSGRGLNEQFF. The full variable domain, completed using reference TRBV7-9 and TRBJ2-1, is DTGVSQNPRHKITKRGQNVTFRCDPISEHNRLYWYRQTLGQGPEFLTYFQNEAQLEKSRLLSDRFSAERPKGSFSTLEIQRTEQGDSAMYLCASSLGSSGRGLNEQFFGPGTRLTVL.

This clonotype is medium-sized by share. In DNA, the CDR3 is TGTGCCAGCAGTTTCGGTGTATCCGGAGGTATGGGGACCATATATTTT. Protein product: CASSFGVSGGMGTIYF. This chain links TRBV28 with TRBJ1-3; D not resolved. Deletions cut 3 bases from V and 10 bases from J, with 22 bases between. From germline, CDR1 is MDHEN and CDR2 SYDVKM. This CDR3 comprises 16 residues.

By proportion, this clonotype is medium-sized. The chain joins TRBV20-1 to TRBJ1-3; no clear D. This CDR3 comprises 13 residues. Germline loops: CDR1 DFQATT, CDR2 SNEGSKA (reference sequence). V lost 2 bases, J lost 1 base, and 6 bases lay in between. The CDR3 protein is CSARLHSGNTIYF. CDR3 sequence (DNA): TGCAGTGCTAGACTACATTCTGGAAACACCATATATTTT.

Judged by abundance, this clonotype is medium-sized. This rearrangement joins TRBV29-1 to TRBJ2-1; no firm D call. V lost 6 bases to trimming and J lost 6 bases, with 12 bases between them. CDR3 length equals 12 residues. CDR1 is SQVTM and CDR2 is ANQGSEA in the germline V gene. CDR3 DNA sequence: TGCAGCGTAGAAAGGTTTATCAATGAGCAGTTCTTC. Amino acids: CSVERFINEQFF.

By sample fraction, this clonotype is medium-sized. V and J are TRBV7-9 and TRBJ1-1, with D possibly matching TRBD1 (6 bases). The V and J ends lost 0 bases and 3 bases respectively, with 11 bases between them. From germline, CDR1 is SEHNR and CDR2 FQNEAQ (reference sequence). The CDR3 contains 15 residues. The CDR3 loop reads CASSLAWGADTEAFF. The DNA of the CDR3 is TGTGCCAGCAGCTTAGCGTGGGGGGCTGACACTGAAGCTTTCTTT.

The table lists this clonotype with many counts. J is TRBJ2-7 and V is TRBV7-2; possible D gene TRBD1, 6 bases. This CDR3 spans 13 amino acids. V lost 1 base and J lost 4, with 8 bases in between. Per germline, CDR1 SGHTA and CDR2 FQGNSA. This chain's CDR3 is CASSLGQEYEQYF. The DNA of the CDR3 is TGTGCCAGCAGCTTAGGACAGGAATACGAGCAGTACTTC. The variable domain in full, completed from reference TRBV7-2 and TRBJ2-7, reads GAGVSQSPSNKVTEKGKDVELRCDPISGHTALYWYRQSLGQGLEFLIYFQGNSAPDKSGLPSDRFSAERTGGSVSTLTIQRTQQEDSAVYLCASSLGQEYEQYFGPGTRLTVT.